A selection of T cell receptor beta chains follows, all from one sample in a study of T cell responses to AZD1222 COVID-19 vaccine. Using immunoSEQ multiplex PCR, the repertoire was profiled, and TCRdb retains in-frame clones only, with some absent. The sample records about 56,000 clones, approximately 80% being singletons. Specimen: peripheral blood, collected 28 days after the second AZD1222 dose. Receptors were obtained from an adult who received the AZD1222 COVID-19 vaccine. CDR3s include the opening cysteine and the closing phenylalanine or tryptophan. Fields, in order: D gene, clone size, V gene, J gene, CDR3 protein, CDR3 DNA. A D gene is named only where the DNA matches it firmly. Clone size, where shown, is once, few, many, or a class for clones that have expanded.

TRBD1,NA,TRBV28,TRBJ1-2,CASSLGDRGYGYTF,TGTGCCAGCAGTTTAGGGGACAGGGGGTATGGCTACACCTTC
NA,NA,TRBV4-1,TRBJ1-1,CASSQDPQGNTEAFF,TGCGCCAGCAGCCAAGATCCTCAGGGTAACACTGAAGCTTTCTTT
NA,medium-sized,TRBV7-9,TRBJ1-1,CASSSETGEAFF,TGTGCCAGCAGCTCGGAGACAGGAGAGGCTTTCTTT
TRBD1,NA,TRBV27,TRBJ2-1,CASSFQTGTGGRNEQFF,TGTGCCAGCAGTTTCCAAACCGGGACAGGGGGCAGGAATGAGCAGTTCTTC
NA,NA,TRBV6-1,TRBJ2-3,CASSARGQGLGSTDTQYF,TGTGCCAGCAGTGCCCGTGGGCAGGGCTTAGGAAGCACAGATACGCAGTATTTT
TRBD2,NA,TRBV29-1,TRBJ2-1,CSVDPTSGHEQFF,TGCAGCGTAGACCCGACTAGCGGGCATGAGCAGTTCTTC
TRBD2,NA,TRBV10-3,TRBJ2-1,CAIRPGLASQNNEQFF,TGTGCCATCAGACCGGGACTAGCTAGCCAAAACAATGAGCAGTTCTTC
NA,NA,TRBV18,TRBJ2-5,CASSLDRIQETQYF,TGTGCCAGCTCACTTGACAGAATCCAAGAGACCCAGTACTTC
NA,NA,TRBV29-1,TRBJ2-7,CSVAAGIEQYF,TGCAGCGTTGCGGCAGGGATTGAGCAGTACTTC
NA,NA,TRBV7-9,TRBJ1-1,CASIQGRVGTEAFF,TGTGCCAGCATCCAGGGCAGGGTGGGGACTGAAGCTTTCTTT
NA,NA,TRBV3-1/TRBV3-2,TRBJ1-2,CASSPGNRGGYTF,TGTGCCAGCAGCCCCGGAAACCGGGGTGGCTACACCTTC
NA,few,TRBV10-1,TRBJ2-2,CASKGQNTGELFF,TGCGCCAGCAAGGGGCAGAACACCGGGGAGCTGTTTTTT
NA,NA,TRBV18,TRBJ2-5,CASSQGHPQETQYF,TGTGCCAGCTCACAGGGACACCCCCAAGAGACCCAGTACTTC
NA,few,TRBV2,TRBJ2-1,CASSERYNEQFF,TGTGCCAGCAGTGAACGGTACAATGAGCAGTTCTTC
NA,NA,TRBV12-3/TRBV12-4,TRBJ1-1,CASSFQVNTEAFF,TGTGCCAGCAGTTTTCAAGTGAACACTGAAGCTTTCTTT
NA,NA,TRBV7-2,TRBJ1-5,CASSFYREDQPQHF,TGTGCCAGCAGCTTCTACAGGGAGGATCAGCCCCAGCATTTT
NA,NA,TRBV3-1/TRBV3-2,TRBJ1-4,CASSEGQLDEKLFF,TGTGCCAGCAGCGAAGGACAGTTGGATGAAAAACTGTTTTTT